The table lists the clone carrying this T cell receptor (beta chain) with a few counts. This sample is drawn from a study of blood T cells in healthy people across ages. CDR1 is SGHVS, CDR2 FNYEAQ, per germline. V gave up 6 bases and J gave up 3 bases; unmatched junction bases: 5. The CDR3 is 14 amino acids. PCR was performed a second time for about 7 to 11 cycles using a sample-barcoded 5' primer and a J-beta primer mix. TCRdb re-called the 5' RACE reads through MiXCR, storing one row per CDR3 protein. The repertoire has 1.5 million or so distinct CDR3 sequences, under 55% of them found once; the top ten carry just over 4%.

The chain combines TRBV7-6 with TRBJ2-5, with 9 bases that match TRBD2. Sequences were obtained from blood. This TCR derives from a woman between 18 and 30 years old in good health. CDR3 loop: CASSPSGRKETQYF. DNA of the CDR3: TGTGCCAGCAGTCCCAGCGGGAGGAAAGAGACCCAGTACTTC.